Listed below are T cell receptor beta chains from one sample, sequenced in a study of T cell responses to AZD1222 COVID-19 vaccine. TCRdb's table, derived via immunoSEQ multiplex PCR, lists solely in-frame clones and lacks some. Among over 130,000 clones listed, around nine tenths were seen once. This sample comprised peripheral blood, obtained on day 0 of AZD1222 vaccination. The receptors were gathered from an adult in good health. CDR3s include the opening cysteine and the closing phenylalanine or tryptophan.

v_call	j_call	cdr3_aa
TRBV3-1/TRBV3-2	TRBJ2-2	CASSLHAGAGRGAGELFF
TRBV6-5	TRBJ2-1	CASSYYPDLSYNEQFF
TRBV5-6	TRBJ2-4	CASSLTGTKNIQYF
TRBV9	TRBJ2-7	CASSVSTASYEQYF
TRBV10-3	TRBJ1-1	CAISATGSTEAFF
TRBV7-2	TRBJ1-6	CASSLGQGNNSPLHF
TRBV7-9	TRBJ2-6	CASSLVAGLGANVLTF
TRBV6-6	TRBJ2-2	CASSRLAVTGELFF
TRBV6-5	TRBJ1-2	CASRVLTGMYGYTF
TRBV11-2	TRBJ2-7	CASSSILAGSYEQYF
TRBV5-4	TRBJ2-7	CASSLRGSYEQYF
TRBV4-2	TRBJ2-7	CASSQVSTAGGPEQYF
TRBV14	TRBJ1-3	CASSSRQVTGNTIYF
TRBV18	TRBJ1-2	CASSLLGARAYGYTF
TRBV27	TRBJ1-4	CASSLRGEEKLFF